This entry concerns a single T cell receptor (beta chain). The data originate from a study of blood T cell repertoires in COVID-19. Study-level background: Material from acute and convalescent COVID-19 was sourced from the United States, Italy and Spain. T cells, B-cell-depleted T cells, or PBMCs supplied cDNA or gDNA.

The CDR3 extends over 15 amino acids. The germline V and J ends were trimmed by 5 bases and 0 bases, with 11 bases remaining between them. Germline loops: CDR1 SNHLY, CDR2 FYNNEI. As processed by the authors: For nucleated cells, counts were estimated from reference gene primer amplification. Here immunoSEQ multiplex PCR was the method, and the copy in TCRdb shows in-frame clones only, minus some. That table furnishes V, J and clone size, whereas the DNA furnished D and trimming. The sample has approximately 320,000 clones, 65% to 90% seen once. The clonotype was recovered from a human donor in a cohort sampled during active COVID-19. The sequencing input was peripheral blood. The V and J genes are TRBV2 and TRBJ1-5; D perhaps matches TRBD1 (5 bases). CDR3 loop: CASSPDRNSNQPQHF. Here the CDR3 DNA reads TGTGCCAGCAGTCCCGACAGAAATAGCAATCAGCCCCAGCATTTT.